The text below deals with one TCR beta chain. The data were obtained in a study of control samples from healthy donors and cancer patients. Here immunoSEQ multiplex PCR was the method, and the copy in TCRdb shows in-frame clones only, minus some. Here the sample spans tens of thousands of clones, roughly 90% being singletons. V lost 0 bases to trimming and J lost 4 bases, with 12 bases between them. Per the germline V gene, CDR1 is MGHRA and CDR2 is YSYEKL. This CDR3 region has 15 residues. The TCR was taken from a woman aged 50 to 65 in good health. The specimen sequenced was blood. The rearrangement links TRBV4-1 to TRBJ1-2; D is unclear. The chain's CDR3 is CASSQDRAGPYGYTF. The CDR3, as DNA: TGCGCCAGCAGCCAAGATCGGGCAGGTCCCTATGGCTACACCTTC.